This T cell receptor beta chain derives from a study of cytomegalovirus exposure and HLA in healthy donors. Study overall: Earlier work reported some 110 million unique TCR beta sequences from about 179 million T cells. The early release's HLA-typed donors yielded tens of millions of unique TCRs. The study, taken as a whole, reports: Presence/absence analyses took donor sequencing depth as roughly uniform. Generally TCR sequences proved uncommon, though certain public TCRs appeared in numerous donors.

60 Vbeta and 13 Jbeta primers were used in PCR. Data came from immunoSEQ multiplex PCR; TCRdb stores just in-frame clones and leaves some out. The sample includes about 160,000 clones, roughly 80% of them seen just once. The CDR3 is made up of 15 amino acids. Per the germline V gene, CDR1 is SGHAT and CDR2 is FQNNGV. V dropped 0 bases and J dropped 10 bases, with 13 bases sitting between them. Points on this clone: Its matching antigen is unknown.

Sequencing used PBMCs. The V gene is TRBV11-2, the J gene TRBJ1-6, with D maybe TRBD1 (5 bases). This receptor was taken from a male donor in good health and CMV-seropositive. Here the CDR3 DNA reads TGTGCCAGCAGCTTAGAGAAGGGGCGTTTATCACCCCTCCACTTT. Its translation: CASSLEKGRLSPLHF.